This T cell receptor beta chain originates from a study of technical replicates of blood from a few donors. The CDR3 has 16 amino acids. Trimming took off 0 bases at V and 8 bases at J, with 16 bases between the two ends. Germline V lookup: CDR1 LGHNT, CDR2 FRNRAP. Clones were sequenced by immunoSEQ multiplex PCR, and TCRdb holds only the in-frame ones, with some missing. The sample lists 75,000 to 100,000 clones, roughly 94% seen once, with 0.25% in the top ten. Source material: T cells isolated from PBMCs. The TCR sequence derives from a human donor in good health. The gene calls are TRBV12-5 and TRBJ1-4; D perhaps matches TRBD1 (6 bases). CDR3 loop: CASGLVLGQPLEKLFF. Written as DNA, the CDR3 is TGTGCTAGTGGTTTGGTACTAGGACAGCCGTTAGAAAAACTGTTTTTT.